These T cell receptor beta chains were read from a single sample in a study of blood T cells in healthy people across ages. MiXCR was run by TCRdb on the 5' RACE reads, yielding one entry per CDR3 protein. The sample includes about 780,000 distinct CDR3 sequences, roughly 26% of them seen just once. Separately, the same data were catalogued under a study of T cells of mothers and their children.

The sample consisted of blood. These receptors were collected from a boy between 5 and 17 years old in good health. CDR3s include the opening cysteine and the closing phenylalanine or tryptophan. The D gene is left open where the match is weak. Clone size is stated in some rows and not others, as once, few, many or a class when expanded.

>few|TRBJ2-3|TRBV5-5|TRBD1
TGTGCCAGCAGCTTCAGGGGGCTCGGTAATGGGGGCACAGATACGCAGTATTTT
CASSFRGLGNGGTDTQYF
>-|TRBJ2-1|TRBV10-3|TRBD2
TGTGCCATCAGTGACCCCCGGACTAGCGGGGGCGCCTACAATGAGCAGTTCTTC
CAISDPRTSGGAYNEQFF
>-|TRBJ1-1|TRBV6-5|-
TGTGCCAGCAGTTCCCAAAGGGAAGCTTTCTTT
CASSSQREAFF
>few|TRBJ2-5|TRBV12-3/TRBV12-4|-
TGTGCCAGCACTTTGCGGGCGGCGGAGACCCAGTACTTC
CASTLRAAETQYF
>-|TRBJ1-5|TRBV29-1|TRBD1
TGCAGCGCTCTTCTCGGACAGGGGAATCAGCCCCAGCATTTT
CSALLGQGNQPQHF
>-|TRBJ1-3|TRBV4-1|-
TGCGCCAGCAGCCAAGATCCCCACAGGAGCTCTGGAAACACCATATATTTT
CASSQDPHRSSGNTIYF
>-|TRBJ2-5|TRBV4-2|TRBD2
TGTGCCAGCAGCCAAGGAGGGCGGGGGAACCAAGAGACCCAGTACTTC
CASSQGGRGNQETQYF
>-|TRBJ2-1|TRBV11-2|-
TGTGCCAGCAGCCATCCCTTGCCCTCGGAGCAGTTCTTC
CASSHPLPSEQFF
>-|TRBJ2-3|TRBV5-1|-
TGCGCCAGCAGCTTGGCCGGTCCGGGGTCGGGCACAGATACGCAGTATTTT
CASSLAGPGSGTDTQYF
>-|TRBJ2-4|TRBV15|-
TGTGCCACCAGGTGGGCCAGTCAAAACATTCAGTACTTC
CATRWASQNIQYF
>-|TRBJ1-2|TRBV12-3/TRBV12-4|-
TGTGCCAGCAGTTGGGAGGGAGGCTATGGCTACACCTTC
CASSWEGGYGYTF
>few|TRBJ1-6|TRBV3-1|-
TGTGCCAGCAGCCAAGCCAGTGGGGGAAGCTCCTATAATTCACCCCTCCACTTT
CASSQASGGSSYNSPLHF
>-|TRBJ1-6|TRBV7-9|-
TGTGCCAGCAGCTTAGGTTGGGGAAATTCACCCCTCCTCTTT
CASSLGWGNSPLLF
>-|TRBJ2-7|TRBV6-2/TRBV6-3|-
TGTGCCAGCAGTACAGGTAACTCCTACGAGCAGTACTTC
CASSTGNSYEQYF
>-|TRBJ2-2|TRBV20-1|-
TGCAGTGCTAGCGAGGGCACCGGGGAGCTGTTTTTT
CSASEGTGELFF
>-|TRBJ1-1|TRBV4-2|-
TGTGCCAGCAGCCAAGATCCGCGGTTGCGGAGCATCAACACTGAAGCTTTCTTT
CASSQDPRLRSINTEAFF
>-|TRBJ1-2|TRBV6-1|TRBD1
TGTGCCAGCAGTGAATACTACAGGGGGCGGAAGAATCATGGCTACACCTTC
CASSEYYRGRKNHGYTF
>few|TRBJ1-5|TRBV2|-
TGTGCCAGCTCCCGGGACGGAGATAATCAGCCCCAGCATTTT
CASSRDGDNQPQHF
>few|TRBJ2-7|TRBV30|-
TGTGCCTGGAGTTACTTGGGGACCGGTGGCGAGCAGTACTTC
CAWSYLGTGGEQYF
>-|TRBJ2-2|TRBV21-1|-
TGTGCCAGCAGCAACAGGGTTGACACCGGGGAGCTGTTTTTT
CASSNRVDTGELFF
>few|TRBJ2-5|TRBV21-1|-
TGTGCCAGCACCAAAGGGGGGAGGGTCGAGACCCAGTACTTC
CASTKGGRVETQYF
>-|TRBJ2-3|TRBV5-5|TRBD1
TGTGCCAGCAGCTTGGAAGGGGGCGGTGGTACGCAGTATTTT
CASSLEGGGGTQYF
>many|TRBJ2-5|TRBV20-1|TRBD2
TGCAGTGCCCGACTAGCGGGGGGTTTAGGGCAGTACTTC
CSARLAGGLGQYF
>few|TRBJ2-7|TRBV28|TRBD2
TGTGCCAGCAGTTTAGGATCGCCAGGGAGGGAGTTCTATTACGAGCAGTACTTC
CASSLGSPGREFYYEQYF
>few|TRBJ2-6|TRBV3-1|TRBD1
TGTGCCAGCAGGGACGACAGGGGTGGGGCCAACGTCCTGACTTTC
CASRDDRGGANVLTF
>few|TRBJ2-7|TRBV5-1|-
TGCGCCAGCAGCTTTCGCGGAGTGACATCTCCCTACGAGCAGTACTTC
CASSFRGVTSPYEQYF
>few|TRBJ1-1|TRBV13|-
TGTGCCAGCAGCTTAATAGGGGGAATAAACACTGAAGCTTTCTTT
CASSLIGGINTEAFF
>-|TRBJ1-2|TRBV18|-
TGTGCCAGCTCACCACCGGGGAAATCCTATGGCTACACCTTC
CASSPPGKSYGYTF
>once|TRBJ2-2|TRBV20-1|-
TGCAGTGCTAGACCCGGGGGACTTTCCACCGGGGAGCTGTTTTTT
CSARPGGLSTGELFF
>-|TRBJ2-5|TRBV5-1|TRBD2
TGCGCCAGCAGCTTGTTGCGGGGGACGGGAGAGACCCAGTACTTC
CASSLLRGTGETQYF
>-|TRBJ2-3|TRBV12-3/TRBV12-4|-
TGTGCCAGCAGTCCGGGACTTCACACAGATACGCAGTATTTT
CASSPGLHTDTQYF
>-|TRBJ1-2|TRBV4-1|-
TGCGCCAGCAGCGTCGGGTCGCGGTACACCTTC
CASSVGSRYTF
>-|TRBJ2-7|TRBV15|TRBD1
TGTGCCACCAGCAGCGACAGGGGGGACGAGCAGTACTTC
CATSSDRGDEQYF
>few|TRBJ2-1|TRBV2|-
TGTGCCAGCAGTGAAGCGGCGTGGCACAATGAGCAGTTCTTC
CASSEAAWHNEQFF
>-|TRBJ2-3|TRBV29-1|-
TGCAGCGTCGAATCCCCCGGGACGCTGCGCACAGATACGCAGTATTTT
CSVESPGTLRTDTQYF
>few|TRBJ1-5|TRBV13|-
TGTGCCAGCAGCTTAGCAGGGGCTCAGCCCCAGCATTTT
CASSLAGAQPQHF
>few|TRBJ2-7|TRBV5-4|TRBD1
TGTGCCAGCAGTCCCGGGACAGGGGGCAGCGAGCAGTACTTC
CASSPGTGGSEQYF
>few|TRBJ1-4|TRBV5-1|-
TGCGCCAGCAGCAGGCAGGGAATTGGAGAAAAACTGTTTTTT
CASSRQGIGEKLFF
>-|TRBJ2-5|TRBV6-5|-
TGTGCCAGCAGAGACCGGACCCACGCGGGTCAGACCCAGTACTTC
CASRDRTHAGQTQYF
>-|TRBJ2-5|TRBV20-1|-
TGCAGTGCAAAAGCTCCCCAGGCGGGGATCCAAGAGACCCAGTACTTC
CSAKAPQAGIQETQYF
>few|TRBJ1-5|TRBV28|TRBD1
TGTGCCAGCAGTTTGACAGGGGGGGTTCAGCCCCAGCATTTT
CASSLTGGVQPQHF
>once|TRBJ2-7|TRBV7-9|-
TGTGCCAGCAGCGAAACAGCCGGGACAAGATTTCCCTACGAGCAGTACTTC
CASSETAGTRFPYEQYF
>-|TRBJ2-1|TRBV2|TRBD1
TGTGCCAGCAGCCCCGACAGGGGAGTTACGGATGAGCAGTTCTTC
CASSPDRGVTDEQFF
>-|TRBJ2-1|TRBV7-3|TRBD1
TGTGCCAGCAGCACCCACCCGGGACAGTACAATGAGCAGTTCTTC
CASSTHPGQYNEQFF
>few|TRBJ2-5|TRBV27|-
TGTGCCAGCAGTTCACTTTACCGGACGGAAGAAGAGACCCAGTACTTC
CASSSLYRTEEETQYF
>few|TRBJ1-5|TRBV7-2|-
TGTGCCAGCAGCTTACAAGGCCTTACGAGTCAGCCCCAGCATTTT
CASSLQGLTSQPQHF